A selection of T cell receptor beta chains follows, all from one sample in a study of graft-versus-host responses after intestinal transplantation. Assay used: immunoSEQ multiplex PCR; TCRdb lists only in-frame clones, some missing. The sample lists 40,000 or so clones; roughly 96% were seen once. Their target antigens are unknown. The sample was unstimulated CD8+ T cells sorted from spleen or lymph node cells, taken before transplant. These receptors came from a human donor who was the organ donor for an intestinal transplant. Both conserved end residues are part of each CDR3. The order of the fields is D gene, V gene, J gene, CDR3 protein. D genes are given only for firm matches.

>NA|TRBV14|TRBJ1-2
CASSPGSSFGYTF
>TRBD2|TRBV5-1|TRBJ2-7
CASSMTSGAHYEQYF
>TRBD2|TRBV6-1|TRBJ2-1
CASTVSGGVREQFF
>TRBD1|TRBV9|TRBJ2-1
CASSPKTGGVNEQFF
>NA|TRBV7-9|TRBJ1-5
CASSLKGNNQPQHF
>NA|TRBV29-1|TRBJ2-5
CSVEMGLKETQYF
>NA|TRBV7-9|TRBJ2-2
CASSLTQGVNTGELFF
>NA|TRBV7-2|TRBJ2-3
CASGGGGADTQYF
>NA|TRBV27|TRBJ1-2
CASSWGPPVRDPYGYTF
>NA|TRBV5-6|TRBJ1-4
CASVRRGGGEKLFF
>NA|TRBV9|TRBJ2-1
CASSAFLSSYNEQFF
>NA|TRBV4-3|TRBJ1-6
CASSQSRSSYNSPLHF
>TRBD1|TRBV9|TRBJ1-1
CASSPGQVYTEAFF
>NA|TRBV30|TRBJ2-7
CAWSAGGVEQYF
>TRBD2|TRBV30|TRBJ2-7
CACSRGESYEQYF
>TRBD1|TRBV6-1|TRBJ2-7
CASSEGQGLYEQYF
>TRBD2|TRBV6-5|TRBJ2-1
CASSYSGAGGPHEQFF
>TRBD1|TRBV7-7|TRBJ2-5
CASSSTKYGTGGGETQYF
>TRBD1|TRBV14|TRBJ1-5
CASSHIGRGPNQPQHF
>TRBD1|TRBV7-7|TRBJ2-5
CASSYRDREGETQYF
>NA|TRBV13|TRBJ2-3
CASSLLPDTQYF
>NA|TRBV4-1|TRBJ1-1
CASTLFGPGGTEAFF
>TRBD1|TRBV23-1|TRBJ1-3
CASTPGTGNTSGNTIYF
>TRBD1|TRBV30|TRBJ2-7
CAWRDRERYEQYF
>NA|TRBV5-1|TRBJ2-1
CASSLIGSSEYNEQFF
>NA|TRBV7-9|TRBJ1-1
CASSLIGHEAFF
>NA|TRBV6-5|TRBJ2-7
CASRVVGSGPEQYF
>TRBD1|TRBV7-9|TRBJ1-2
CASSLVGQAANYGYTF
>NA|TRBV4-3|TRBJ1-3
CASSQDSGDPGNTIYF
>NA|TRBV28|TRBJ1-1
CATGRGMGAFF
>NA|TRBV7-9|TRBJ2-2
CASSLATGELFF
>NA|TRBV6-5|TRBJ1-1
CASSTSDSNTEAFF
>NA|TRBV4-1|TRBJ1-2
CASSQEPAYGYTF
>TRBD1|TRBV4-1|TRBJ1-2
CASSHGQGGYTF
>TRBD1|TRBV4-3|TRBJ1-2
CASSVTGTANYGYTF
>NA|TRBV5-5|TRBJ1-4
CASSTGGEKLFF
>NA|TRBV27|TRBJ2-1
CASSKGSSGANNEQFF
>TRBD2|TRBV29-1|TRBJ2-7
CSVEDASGGIDEQYF
>TRBD1|TRBV5-1|TRBJ1-6
CANQDRPINSPLHF
>NA|TRBV6-6|TRBJ1-5
CASSPTGYGQHF
>NA|TRBV11-3|TRBJ2-6
CASSLDGLPLSGANVLTF
>TRBD2|TRBV6-5|TRBJ2-7
CASSYLGRAPYEQYF
>NA|TRBV6-5|TRBJ2-5
CASSSSVDMAETQYF
>TRBD1|TRBV5-1|TRBJ2-6
CASSYGTEGSGANVLTF
>NA|TRBV15|TRBJ2-1
CATSRDPVGGANEQFF
>TRBD1|TRBV7-2|TRBJ2-7
CASSPGGEQYF
>NA|TRBV19|TRBJ2-7
CASSMRDAYEQYF
>TRBD2|TRBV5-1|TRBJ2-1
CASSLALAGGSIDEQFF
>NA|TRBV28|TRBJ2-2
CASRTTGELFF
>TRBD1|TRBV28|TRBJ2-3
CASSLYYRGWVGTDTQYF
>TRBD2|TRBV29-1|TRBJ2-3
CSGSPGLAGFTDTQYF
>TRBD1|TRBV6-5|TRBJ1-4
CASRARDRASEKLFF
>NA|TRBV9|TRBJ1-5
CASSVEGISNQPQHF
>NA|TRBV30|TRBJ2-3
CAWSVGGTDTQYF
>TRBD1|TRBV27|TRBJ1-2
CASYSGTGIYGYTF
>NA|TRBV27|TRBJ2-1
CASSLGNEQFF
>NA|TRBV5-1|TRBJ1-1
CASRPTGRTEAFF